Shown below are 7 T cell receptor beta chains from a single sample sequenced in a study of TIL therapy for anti-PD-1-resistant metastatic lung cancer. Sequencing used immunoSEQ v3. This table comes from immunoSEQ multiplex PCR, and its TCRdb copy is limited to in-frame clones, with some not included. In the table there are under 6,500 clones, around three fifths of which are singletons. Time point here: pre-treatment sample, taken before nivolumab and TIL therapy. Most excised metastases sampled were pleural nodules or supraclavicular lymph nodes. The sample in question was tumor tissue, obtained at baseline. These TCRs come from a person between 25 and 79 years old with non-small cell lung cancer.

V is TRBV29-1 and J is TRBJ1-2; possible D gene TRBD1, 5 bases. Deletions cut 6 bases from V and 2 bases from J, with 10 bases between. Germline CDR1 reads SQVTM; CDR2 reads ANQGSEA. CDR3 size: 12 residues. The CDR3 DNA reads TGCAGCGTCATGAAGGGGAACTATGGCTACACCTTC. It translates to CSVMKGNYGYTF. Full variable domain (missing parts from reference TRBV29-1 and TRBJ1-2): SAVISQKPSRDICQRGTSLTIQCQVDSQVTMMFWYRQQPGQSLTLIATANQGSEATYESGFVIDKFPISRPNLTFSTLTVSNMSPEDSSIYLCSVMKGNYGYTFGSGTRLTVV.

This clone is termed large. The chain joins TRBV6-1 to TRBJ2-7; no clear D. The CDR3 has 14 residues. The germline gives CDR1 MNHNS, CDR2 SASEGT. The germline V and J ends were trimmed by 3 bases and 0 bases, with 9 bases remaining between them. The CDR3 DNA reads TGTGCCAGCAGTGAGTACATGTCCTCCTACGAGCAGTACTTC. This gives the protein CASSEYMSSYEQYF.

The rearrangement uses TRBV5-5 and TRBJ1-1; D possibly corresponds to TRBD1 (6 bases). From germline, CDR1 is SGHKS and CDR2 YYEKEE (reference sequence). The CDR3 loop spans 14 amino acids. The V end lost 0 bases, the J end lost 2 bases, and 8 bases lay between the germline ends. The CDR3 spells CASSLGGTNTEAFF. CDR3 DNA sequence: TGTGCCAGCAGCTTGGGGGGGACAAACACTGAAGCTTTCTTT.

The V gene is TRBV6-2 or TRBV6-3, the J gene TRBJ1-5; D may be TRBD1 (5 bases). There are 12 residues in the CDR3. Germline CDR1 and CDR2: MNHEY and SVGEGT. V shed 2 bases and J shed 7 bases, with 6 bases lying between them. The CDR3 spells CASSYGGQPQHF. CDR3 DNA sequence: TGTGCCAGCAGTTACGGGGGGCAGCCCCAGCATTTT.

The V gene is TRBV30, the J gene TRBJ2-5, with TRBD1 matching 7 bases. The CDR3 consists of 15 residues. CDR1 and CDR2 (germline): GTSNPN, SVGIG (reference sequence). J was trimmed by 1 base and V by 3 bases; bases with no gene match: 8. The CDR3 loop is CAWRLFGTVQETQYF. For the CDR3, the DNA is TGTGCCTGGAGACTCTTTGGGACAGTCCAAGAGACCCAGTACTTC.

The sample holds a few counts of this clone. The genes are TRBV24-1 and TRBJ1-5; 8 bases fit TRBD1. The J segment lost 7 bases and the V segment lost 4 bases, leaving 8 bases of the junction unmatched. Per germline, CDR1 KGHDR and CDR2 SFDVKD. The CDR3 runs 15 residues. This chain's CDR3 is CATSDTDRGDQPQHF. DNA for the CDR3: TGTGCCACCAGTGACACCGACAGGGGTGACCAGCCCCAGCATTTT.

Relative to its sample, this clone is medium-sized (0.01 to 0.1%). This sequence joins TRBV7-8 and TRBJ2-6, with D possibly being TRBD1 (6 bases). Trimming left V 10 bases short and J 0 bases short, with 19 bases between. Looked up from germline, CDR1 is SGHVS and CDR2 is FQNEAQ. The CDR3 consists of 17 residues. The CDR3 spells CATADRFSSSGANVLTF. For the CDR3, the DNA is TGTGCCACCGCAGACAGGTTTTCCAGCTCTGGGGCCAACGTCCTGACTTTC. The whole variable domain, remainder taken from reference TRBV7-8 and TRBJ2-6, is GAGVSQSPRYKVAKRGQDVALRCDPISGHVSLFWYQQALGQGPEFLTYFQNEAQLDKSGLPSDRFFAERPEGSVSTLKIQRTQQEDSAVYLCATADRFSSSGANVLTFGAGSRLTVL.